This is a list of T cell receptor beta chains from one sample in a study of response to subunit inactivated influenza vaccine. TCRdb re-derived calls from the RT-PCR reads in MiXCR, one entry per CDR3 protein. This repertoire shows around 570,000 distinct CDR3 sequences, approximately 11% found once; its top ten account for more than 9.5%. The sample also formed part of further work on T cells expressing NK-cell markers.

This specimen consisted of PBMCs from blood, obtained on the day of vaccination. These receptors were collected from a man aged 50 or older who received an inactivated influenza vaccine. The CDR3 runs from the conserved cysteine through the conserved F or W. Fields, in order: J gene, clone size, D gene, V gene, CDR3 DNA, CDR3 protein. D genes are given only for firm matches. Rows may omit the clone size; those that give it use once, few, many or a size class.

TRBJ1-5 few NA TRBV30 TGTGCCTGGAGTGTACTATCGGGGCAGCCCCAGCATTTT CAWSVLSGQPQHF
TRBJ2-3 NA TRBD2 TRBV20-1 TGCAGTGCTTCCTTAGCGGGTAGGGTCCCAGATACGCAGTATTTT CSASLAGRVPDTQYF
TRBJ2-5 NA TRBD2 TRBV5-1 TGCGCCAGCAGCCGAGCGGGGCGACTGCAAGAGACCCAGTACTTC CASSRAGRLQETQYF
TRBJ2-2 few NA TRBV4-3 TGCGCCAGCAGCCAAGTGGCGAACACCGGGGAGCTGTTTTTT CASSQVANTGELFF
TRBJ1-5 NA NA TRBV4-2 TGTGCCAGCAGCCAAGATGCGGGAAGGGATCAGCCCCAGCATTTT CASSQDAGRDQPQHF
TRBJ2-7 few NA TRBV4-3 TGCGCCAGCAGCCAAGTTCTGGTTGGAAGCTCCTACGAGCAGTACTTC CASSQVLVGSSYEQYF
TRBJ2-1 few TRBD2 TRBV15 TGTGCCACCAGCAGAGACTTTATTCAGCGGGGGGGCTTATTTAACAATGAGCAGTTCTTC CATSRDFIQRGGLFNNEQFF
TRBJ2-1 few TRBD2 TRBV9 TGTGCCAGCAGCTCCACCCTGGGACTAGCAGAGAACAATGAGCAGTTCTTC CASSSTLGLAENNEQFF
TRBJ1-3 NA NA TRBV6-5 TGTGCCAGCAGTTACTCAGGGACCTCTGGAAACACCATATATTTT CASSYSGTSGNTIYF
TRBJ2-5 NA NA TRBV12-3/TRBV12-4 TGTGCCAGCAGTTTTTTCGGGGAGACCCAGTACTTC CASSFFGETQYF
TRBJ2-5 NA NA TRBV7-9 TGTGCCAGCAGCCCCCCGAGTTCGATCGAGACCCAGTACTTC CASSPPSSIETQYF
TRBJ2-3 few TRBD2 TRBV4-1 TGCGCCAGCAGCCAAGAGCCCCTAGCGGGGGGGCCGGGGCCGTCAGATACGCAGTATTTT CASSQEPLAGGPGPSDTQYF
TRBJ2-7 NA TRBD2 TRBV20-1 TGCAGTGCTAGAGACGAAGGACTAGCGGGCGCCTACGAGCAGTACTTC CSARDEGLAGAYEQYF
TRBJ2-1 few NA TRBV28 TGTGCCAGCAGTTTATACGCTAACAGGGCCGCCTACAATGAGCAGTTCTTC CASSLYANRAAYNEQFF
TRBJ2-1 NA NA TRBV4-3 TGCGCCAGCAGCCAAGCACACTCCCCCCGGTTTGAGCAGTTCTTC CASSQAHSPRFEQFF
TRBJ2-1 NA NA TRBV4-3 TGCGCCAGCAGCCAAGAGAGGGTCAATGAGCAGTTCTTC CASSQERVNEQFF
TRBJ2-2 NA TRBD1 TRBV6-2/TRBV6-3 TGTGCCAGCAGTTACTCTTCGGGACAGGGAATGCACGGGGAGCTGTTTTTT CASSYSSGQGMHGELFF
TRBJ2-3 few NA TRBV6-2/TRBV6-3 TGTGCCAGCGGTTCTCGAGATACGCAGTATTTT CASGSRDTQYF
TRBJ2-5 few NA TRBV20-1 TGCAGTGCTAGAGAGACCCGAGTAGTGTCGGAGACCCAGTACTTC CSARETRVVSETQYF
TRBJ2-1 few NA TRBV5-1 TGCGCCAGCAGCACGGATGACAGGTCCTACAATGAGCAGTTCTTC CASSTDDRSYNEQFF
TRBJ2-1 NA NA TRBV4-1 TGCGCCAGCAGCCCCCTGGGAAGGGGCAATGAGCAGTTCTTC CASSPLGRGNEQFF
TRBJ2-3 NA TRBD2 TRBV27 TGTGCCAGCCTAGACGGGGGGAACACAGATACGCAGTATTTT CASLDGGNTDTQYF